Each of the 24 T cell receptor beta chains below was sequenced from the same sample in a study of beta chain features in type 1 diabetes. No antigen is known for these receptors. Overall study findings and caveats: Shortening of TCRB CDR3s, moderate but significant, appeared in all four CD4+ subsets of Type 1 diabetes patients.

Every bit of the isolated RNA underwent reverse transcription, so sequencing read expressed TCRB transcripts. Sequenced by immunoSEQ multiplex PCR; TCRdb stores in-frame clones only, minus some. The table has some 700,000 clones, around 15% seen once. The specimen was naive CD4+ T cells from blood. The origin of the receptors is a man aged 18-30 years with type 1 diabetes.

CDR3 residues: CASSSTGEGGNEKLFF. The CDR3 DNA reads TGTGCCAGCTCATCTACAGGGGAAGGGGGCAATGAAAAACTGTTTTTT. The chain joins TRBV18 to TRBJ1-4; 7 bases line up with TRBD1. The CDR3 sequence is 16 residues long. Trimming cost V 5 bases and J 5 bases; bases outside gene matches: 11. Per the germline V gene, CDR1 is KGHSH and CDR2 is LQKENI.

This clone was counted only a few times. The same CDR3 is also encoded by other DNA sequences in this sample. The chain links TRBV11-2 to TRBJ1-2; D is unclear. CDR1 is SGHAT, CDR2 FQNNGV, per germline. Trimming removed 1 base at V and 2 bases at J, with 5 bases between. The CDR3 runs 13 residues. The CDR3 protein is CASSLGGNYGYTF. The CDR3 nucleotides read TGTGCCAGCAGCTTAGGCGGGAACTATGGCTACACCTTC.

This clone was observed a few times. The chain recombines TRBV14 with TRBJ1-6, with D perhaps TRBD1 (6 bases). Germline lookup yields CDR1 SGHDN and CDR2 FVKESK. This CDR3 spans 15 amino acids. Trimming left V 1 base short and J 10 bases short, with 14 bases between. CDR3 region: CASSQVTGEGSPLHF. The CDR3 nucleotides are TGTGCCAGCAGCCAAGTGACAGGTGAAGGATCACCCCTCCACTTT.

A few counts support this clone. Other DNA variants within this sample encode the same CDR3. V is TRBV5-1 and J is TRBJ2-1; TRBD1 aligns across 9 bases. From germline, CDR1 is SGHRS and CDR2 YFSETQ. CDR3 length: 15 amino acids. Unmatched junction bases numbered 4, after V lost 4 bases and J lost 2 bases. As DNA, the CDR3 is TGCGCCAGCAGCCTGGGACAGGGTCCCTACAATGAGCAGTTCTTC. As protein: CASSLGQGPYNEQFF.

This clone showed up just a few times. The chain is built from TRBV5-6 and TRBJ1-2, with 7 nucleotides matching TRBD1. The V segment lost 0 bases and the J segment 4 bases; nucleotides outside the gene matches: 3. Germline V gives CDR1 SGHDT, CDR2 YYEEEE. The CDR3 has 14 amino acids. In nucleotides, the CDR3 is TGTGCCAGCAGCTTGGAACAGGGGTCCTATGGCTACACCTTC. It is translated as CASSLEQGSYGYTF.

The rearrangement uses TRBV5-1 and TRBJ2-5, with TRBD1 as a possible D gene (5 bases). The length of the CDR3 is 15 residues. V was clipped by 3 bases and J by 2 bases, with 14 bases between them. Germline V gives CDR1 SGHRS, CDR2 YFSETQ. The CDR3: CASSSPQGKQETQYF. The CDR3 DNA sequence: TGCGCCAGCAGCTCCCCGCAGGGTAAACAAGAGACCCAGTACTTC.

The CDR3 DNA is TGTGCCAGCAGTGCTTGGGTCAGAAACAATGAGCAGTTCTTC. Encoded protein: CASSAWVRNNEQFF. V is TRBV6-1 and J is TRBJ2-1; no reliable D call. Germline assignment: CDR1 MNHNS and CDR2 SASEGT. This CDR3 spans 14 amino acids. V shed 4 bases and J shed 5 bases, with 12 bases lying between them.

The chain recombines TRBV18 with TRBJ2-1; 9 positions agree with TRBD1. The CDR3 consists of 16 residues. The J segment lost 6 bases and the V segment lost 3 bases, leaving 9 bases of the junction unmatched. The germline V gene encodes CDR1 KGHSH and CDR2 LQKENI. The CDR3 reads CASSPFGTGNSNEQFF. The DNA of the CDR3 is TGTGCCAGCTCACCCTTTGGGACAGGGAATAGCAATGAGCAGTTCTTC.

Only a few counts were recorded for this clone. This chain joins TRBV30 and TRBJ1-2; D unclear. This CDR3 spans 14 amino acids. The V gene's germline CDR1 is GTSNPN and CDR2 SVGIG (reference sequence). Trimming stripped 0 bases from V and 4 bases from J, with 12 bases between. CDR3 amino acids: CAWSVSGRSYGYTF. In DNA, the CDR3 is TGTGCCTGGAGTGTATCCGGCAGAAGCTATGGCTACACCTTC.

The sample holds one count of this clone. The DNA of the CDR3 is TGTGCCAGCACCGCTATGGGTACGCAGTATTTT. Translation: CASTAMGTQYF. The chain is built from TRBV11-3 and TRBJ2-3; D call uncertain. Deletions cut 7 bases from V and 8 bases from J, with 10 bases between. Looked up from germline, CDR1 is SGHNT and CDR2 is YENEEA. This CDR3 spans 11 amino acids.

This clone showed up just a few times. This chain uses TRBV7-3 with TRBJ1-2, with 7 bases fitting TRBD1. Germline CDR1 and CDR2: SGHTA and FQGTGA. This CDR3 is built from 13 residues. Trimming cost V 5 bases and J 2 bases; bases outside gene matches: 2. The CDR3 DNA reads as TGTGCCAGCAGCCAGGGACAGAACTATGGCTACACCTTC. Translation: CASSQGQNYGYTF.

V and J are TRBV4-1 and TRBJ1-1; D unresolved. Germline CDR1 is MGHRA and CDR2 is YSYEKL. The V gene lost 0 bases and the J gene lost 0 bases, with 2 bases spanning the gap. This CDR3 region has 13 residues. CDR3 residues: CASSQDMNTEAFF. The CDR3 nucleotides read TGCGCCAGCAGCCAAGACATGAACACTGAAGCTTTCTTT.

This clone has only a few counts. The CDR3 DNA follows: TGTGCCAGCAGGCCCCCTGTAGGGGGCGAAGGGCATTCACCCCTCCACTTT. Translating gives CASRPPVGGEGHSPLHF. This rearrangement joins TRBV2 to TRBJ1-6, with 7 positions matching TRBD1. Trimming cost V 6 bases and J 8 bases; bases outside gene matches: 16. The CDR3 extends over 17 amino acids. CDR1 is SNHLY, CDR2 FYNNEI, per germline.

The V and J genes are TRBV5-6 and TRBJ1-4; 7 bases are a match to TRBD1. After removal of 3 bases from V and 5 bases from J, the junction contained 4 bases not matched to a gene. Germline V gives CDR1 SGHDT, CDR2 YYEEEE. This CDR3 spans 14 amino acids. CDR3 amino acids: CASSSGTVNEKLFF. The CDR3 nucleotides are TGTGCCAGCAGCTCAGGGACAGTGAATGAAAAACTGTTTTTT.

This clone was counted once. The V call is TRBV7-9, the J call TRBJ1-1; 7 nucleotides line up with TRBD1. The V segment lost 4 bases and the J segment 0 bases; nucleotides outside the gene matches: 8. This CDR3 has 16 amino acids. Germline V lookup: CDR1 SEHNR, CDR2 FQNEAQ (reference sequence). The CDR3 DNA is TGTGCCAGCAGCTACCGGGACAGACCAATGAACACTGAAGCTTTCTTT. Encoded protein: CASSYRDRPMNTEAFF.

This clone has just a few counts. CDR3: CASSESTAYYGYTF. CDR3 nucleotides: TGTGCCAGCAGCGAGTCGACAGCCTACTATGGCTACACCTTC. The chain couples TRBV25-1 to TRBJ1-2; maybe TRBD1 (5 bases). CDR1 MGHDK and CDR2 SYGVNS come from the germline V gene. CDR3 length equals 14 residues. Trimming took 6 bases from V and 3 from J, leaving 14 bases between them.

This clone was seen more than once but under ten times. The DNA of the CDR3 is TGTGCCTGGAGTGTGCCCGTTCAGGCCGGGGAGGGTTTCTTT. Translated: CAWSVPVQAGEGFF. The rearrangement joins TRBV30 to TRBJ1-1; unclear D gene. The CDR3 has 14 residues. V was cut by 0 bases and J by 13 bases, with 21 bases left in between. Germline V gene lookup returns CDR1 GTSNPN and CDR2 SVGIG (reference sequence).

V is TRBV9 and J is TRBJ2-7; 7 bases agree with TRBD2. The CDR3 runs to 14 residues. V was clipped by 4 bases and J by 2 bases; unmatched bases: 6. Per the germline V gene, CDR1 is SGDLS and CDR2 is YYNGEE. CDR3 sequence reads: CASSTGTTTYEQYF. The CDR3 DNA sequence: TGTGCCAGCAGCACCGGGACTACCACCTACGAGCAGTACTTC. Together with reference TRBV9 and TRBJ2-7, the CDR3 gives the full variable domain: DSGVTQTPKHLITATGQRVTLRCSPRSGDLSVYWYQQSLDQGLQFLIQYYNGEERAKGNILERFSAQQFPDLHSELNLSSLELGDSALYFCASSTGTTTYEQYFGPGTRLTVT.

The gene calls are TRBV4-1 and TRBJ1-1; 7 bases are shared with TRBD1. Germline trimming cut 1 base from V and 0 bases from J; bases unmatched to any gene: 5. CDR1 MGHRA and CDR2 YSYEKL come from the germline V gene. The CDR3 totals 16 residues. In DNA, the CDR3 is TGCGCCAGCAGCCAAGCGAGGGGACAGTTGAACACTGAAGCTTTCTTT. This gives the protein CASSQARGQLNTEAFF.

This clone has only a few counts. The CDR3 sequence is CASSLANTQYF. In DNA, the CDR3 is TGTGCCAGCAGTTTAGCCAATACGCAGTATTTT. V is TRBV28 and J is TRBJ2-3; D is ambiguous. CDR1 is MDHEN, CDR2 SYDVKM, per germline. V was clipped by 2 bases and J by 7 bases, with 4 bases between them. The CDR3 contains 11 residues.

V gene TRBV13 combines with J gene TRBJ2-5; 8 bases line up with TRBD2. CDR1 PRHDT and CDR2 FYEKMQ come from the germline V gene (reference sequence). The trim removed 5 bases at V and 0 bases at J, leaving 8 bases unmatched. This CDR3 comprises 16 residues. The CDR3 spells CASSPSTSAYQETQYF. CDR3 sequence (DNA): TGTGCCAGCAGCCCATCGACTAGCGCGTACCAAGAGACCCAGTACTTC.

This clone was seen a few times. The chain couples TRBV14 to TRBJ2-7; 11 bases line up with TRBD2. The CDR3 runs to 15 residues. With V trimmed by 2 bases and J by 3 bases, 3 bases remained unmatched. The germline CDR1 and CDR2 sequences are SGHDN and FVKESK. CDR3 sequence reads: CASSQLGTSGYEQYF. The DNA of the CDR3 is TGTGCCAGCAGCCAACTCGGGACTAGCGGCTACGAGCAGTACTTC.

This clone was detected only a few times. The rearrangement uses TRBV6-6 and TRBJ1-4; the D is unclear. V lost 6 bases to trimming and J lost 8 bases, with 10 bases between them. Germline values: CDR1 MNHNY, CDR2 SVGAGI (reference sequence). This CDR3 has 12 amino acids. The CDR3 loop reads CASRQYGEKLFF. The CDR3 DNA reads TGTGCCAGCAGGCAATACGGGGAAAAACTGTTTTTT.

V and J are TRBV27 and TRBJ1-1, with D unclear. The CDR3 runs to 15 residues. Germline CDR1 MNHEY, CDR2 SMNVEV (reference sequence). Trimming removed 0 bases at V and 4 bases at J, with 12 bases between. CDR3: CASSLSVGMGTEAFF. The CDR3, as DNA: TGTGCCAGCAGTTTATCGGTAGGGATGGGCACTGAAGCTTTCTTT.